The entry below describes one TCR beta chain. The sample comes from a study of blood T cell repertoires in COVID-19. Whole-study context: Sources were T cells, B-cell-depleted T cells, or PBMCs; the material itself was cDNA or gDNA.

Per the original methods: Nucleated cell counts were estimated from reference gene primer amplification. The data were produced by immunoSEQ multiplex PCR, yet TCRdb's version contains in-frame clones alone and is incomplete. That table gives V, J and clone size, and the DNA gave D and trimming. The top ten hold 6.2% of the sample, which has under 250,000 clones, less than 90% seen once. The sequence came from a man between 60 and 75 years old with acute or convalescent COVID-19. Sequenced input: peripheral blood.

CDR3 protein: CATSRDRGSTGELFF. The CDR3 region has the DNA TGTGCCACCAGCAGGGACAGGGGATCCACCGGGGAGCTGTTTTTT. V is TRBV15 and J is TRBJ2-2, with TRBD1 identical over 9 bases. This CDR3 contains 15 residues. V lost 3 bases and J lost 4; bases outside the gene matches: 3. In germline, CDR1 is LNHNV, CDR2 YYDKDF (reference sequence).